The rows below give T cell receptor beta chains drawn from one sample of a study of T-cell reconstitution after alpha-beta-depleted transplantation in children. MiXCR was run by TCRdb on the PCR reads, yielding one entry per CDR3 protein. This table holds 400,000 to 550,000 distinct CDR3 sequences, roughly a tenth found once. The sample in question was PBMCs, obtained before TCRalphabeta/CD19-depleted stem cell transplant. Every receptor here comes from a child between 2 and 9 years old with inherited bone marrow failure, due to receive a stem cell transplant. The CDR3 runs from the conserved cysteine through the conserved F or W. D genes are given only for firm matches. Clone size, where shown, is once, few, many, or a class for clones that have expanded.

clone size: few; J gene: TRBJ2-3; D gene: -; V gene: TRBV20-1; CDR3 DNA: TGCAGTGCCCCTCCAGCGAGCCGTGCAGATACGCAGTATTTT; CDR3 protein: CSAPPASRADTQYF
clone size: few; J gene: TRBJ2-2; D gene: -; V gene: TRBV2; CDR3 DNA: TGTGCCAGCACCTCCAGGGAAAGGACCGGGGAGCTGTTTTTT; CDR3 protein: CASTSRERTGELFF
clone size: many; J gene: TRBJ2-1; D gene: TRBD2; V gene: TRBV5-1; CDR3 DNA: TGCGCCAGCAGCTTGACCCTAGCGGATGAGCAGTTCTTC; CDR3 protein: CASSLTLADEQFF
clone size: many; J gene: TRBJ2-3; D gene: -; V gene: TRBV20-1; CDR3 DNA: TGCAGTGCTAGAGTGGTCGGGCGGGATGGATCAGATACGCAGTATTTT; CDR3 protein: CSARVVGRDGSDTQYF
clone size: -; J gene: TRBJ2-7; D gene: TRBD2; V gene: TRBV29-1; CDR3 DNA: TGCAGCGTTGTAAATAGCGGGTACGCGCAGTACTTC; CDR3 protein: CSVVNSGYAQYF
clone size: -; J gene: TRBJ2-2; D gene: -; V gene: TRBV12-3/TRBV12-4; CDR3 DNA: TGTGCCAGCAGTCATAGTGACACCGGGGAGCTGTTTTTT; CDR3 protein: CASSHSDTGELFF
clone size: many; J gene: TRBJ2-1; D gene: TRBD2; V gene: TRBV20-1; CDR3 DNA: TGCAGTGCTAGTCAACTTTATGCGGGAGTCACCTACAATGAGCAGTTCTTC; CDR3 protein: CSASQLYAGVTYNEQFF
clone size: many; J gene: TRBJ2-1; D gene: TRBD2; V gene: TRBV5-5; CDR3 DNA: TGTGCCAGCAGCCTACTAGCGGGTTTCTCCTACAATGAGCAGTTCTTC; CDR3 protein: CASSLLAGFSYNEQFF
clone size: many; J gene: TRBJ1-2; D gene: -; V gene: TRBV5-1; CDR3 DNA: TGCGCCAGCAGCTTGGGAGTGACAAATGGCTACACCTTC; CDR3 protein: CASSLGVTNGYTF
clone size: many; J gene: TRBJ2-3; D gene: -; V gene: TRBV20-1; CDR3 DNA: TGCAGTGCTAGTTGGGCTGTTGGAGATACGCAGTATTTT; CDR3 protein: CSASWAVGDTQYF
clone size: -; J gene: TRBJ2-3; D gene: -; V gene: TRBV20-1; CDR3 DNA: TGCAGTGCCGGATGGGCCGCAGATACGCAGTATTTT; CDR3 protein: CSAGWAADTQYF